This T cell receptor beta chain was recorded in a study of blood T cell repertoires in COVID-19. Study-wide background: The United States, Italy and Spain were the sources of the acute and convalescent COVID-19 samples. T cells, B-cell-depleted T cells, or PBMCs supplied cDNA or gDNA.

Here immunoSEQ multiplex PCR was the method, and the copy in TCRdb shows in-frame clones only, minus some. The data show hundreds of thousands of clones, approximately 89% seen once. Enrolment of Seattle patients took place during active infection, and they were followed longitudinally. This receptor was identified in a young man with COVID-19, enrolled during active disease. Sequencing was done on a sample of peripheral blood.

The CDR3 sequence: CASSYSQTNYGYTF. The CDR3 DNA follows: TGTGCCAGCAGTTACTCACAGACTAACTATGGCTACACCTTC. The chain recombines TRBV6-5 with TRBJ1-2, with no clear D. From germline, CDR1 is MNHEY and CDR2 SVGAGI. Trimming stripped 0 bases from V and 0 bases from J, with 5 bases between. The CDR3 spans 14 residues.